This T cell receptor (beta chain) was identified during a study of blood T cell repertoires in COVID-19. Study overall: Whether acute or convalescent, the COVID-19 samples came from the United States, Italy and Spain. PBMCs, B-cell-depleted T cells, or T cells provided the cDNA or gDNA that made up the material.

Study members were between about 18 and 100 years old and lived in approximately 25 US regions. The CDR3 spans 15 residues. Per the germline V gene, CDR1 is MNHEY and CDR2 is SVGAGI. The V end lost 0 bases, the J end lost 4 bases, and 13 bases lay between the germline ends. Data came from immunoSEQ multiplex PCR; TCRdb stores just in-frame clones and leaves some out. This sample carries about 320,000 clones, 89% of them seen once, and the ten largest clones take approximately 4.7%. The sequenced sample consisted of PBMCs or T cells enriched from blood (not recorded which). The rearrangement joins TRBV6-5 to TRBJ2-7; D perhaps matches TRBD2 (5 bases). This clonotype originated in a man between 60 and 75 years old who had recovered from COVID-19. The CDR3 sequence is CASSYSSGSAYEQYF. The CDR3 nucleotides read TGTGCCAGCAGTTACTCGTCGGGGTCAGCGTACGAGCAGTACTTC.